This record concerns one T cell receptor (beta chain) sequence. The target of this receptor is not known. Base quality data are lacking; no much larger clone is found one base away. These data belong to a study of T-cell memory formation after mild COVID-19 (dated by TCRdb to about 2021). Describing the broader study: TCR sequence clusters from the two donors were found to be largely donor specific. Longitudinal TCRalpha and TCRbeta repertoire sequencing tracked T-cell clones expanding and contracting after mild COVID-19 in a couple of donors. The cohort was made up of two young adult volunteers, one female and one male, who were previously healthy.

Ficoll-Paque density gradient centrifugation was the method used to isolate PBMCs. Broad study findings and their caveats: The study included only a couple of mild cases, and larger cohorts that include severe cases with pre-infection samples were judged to be necessary. Contracting CD4+ clones appeared mostly in the CM and EM memory subsets, whereas CD8+ clones were enriched in EMRA. Whether the second-wave clones peaking on day 37 were SARS-CoV-2 specific was not confirmed. Some responding clones were detected in pre-infection memory, which suggested that pre-existing cross-reactive memory T cells had joined the SARS-CoV-2 response. From day 15 to 85, contracting clones showed balanced CD4/CD8 phenotypes, whereas a second wave of clones that expanded from day 15 to 37 leaned towards CD4+.

Sequencing relied on an Illumina NovaSeq 6000. Using 5'RACE with constant-segment primers, TCRalpha and TCRbeta cDNA libraries were constructed, with sample barcodes and unique molecular identifiers added in the process. RNA was extracted from every sample with Trizol reagent. Amplification of the libraries took two PCR steps, and the second step added a second sample barcode plus Illumina TruSeq adapters. Libraries were sequenced on an Illumina NovaSeq with 2 x 150 bp paired-end reads. On the authors' methods: The reads were demultiplexed and collapsed into UMI-guided consensus sequences using migec v1.2.7. Using mixcr v2.1.11, UMI consensuses were aligned to TRA and TRB V and J templates and then assembled into clonotypes. A clonotype was counted as expanded or contracted only if both edgeR and NoisET called the change significant, with noise models trained on biological replicates. For edgeR calls, the cutoffs were a false discovery rate-adjusted p below 0.01 and a log2 fold-change threshold of 1. As an exploratory analysis of dynamics, max-normalized trajectories of the 1000 most abundant clonotypes were examined with PCA combined with hierarchical clustering. Separately sequenced CD4+ and CD8+ repertoires were used to assign a CD4 or CD8 phenotype to each responding clone. Through fastp at Q25 and MiXCR, TCRdb rebuilt clones from the public reads, retaining in-frame beta chains. Each entry is one CDR3 protein sequence, shown with its most common DNA and genes. These V and J calls derive from TCRdb rather than the authors' analysis. The sample table records 350,000 to 400,000 distinct CDR3 sequences; 14% of these occur just once. In total, the top ten clones hold 20% to 25% of the sample.

Source material: PBMCs or a T cell subset sorted from them (not recorded which). This sequence was found in a man younger than 35 who had mild COVID-19 (a few samples of this study predate the infection). The sample titles of this study are shuffled in the database, so cell type and time point are left out; the donor was told from shared clones.

The bases read TGTGCCAGCAGCTTCCCACAGGGGACCAGCAGCGAGGAGCAGTACGTC. This encodes CASSFPQGTSSEEQYV. The chain uses TRBV7-3 and TRBJ2-7, with 7 bases in between that match TRBD1. Relative to germline, V is missing 3 bases and J is missing 7 bases, with 15 bases of the junction outside any gene match. Looking up the germline V gene yields CDR1 SGHTA and CDR2 FQGTGA. From the cysteine up to the valine, the CDR3 has a length of 16 residues. Just the 48-base CDR3 DNA is kept, in frame starting at base 1.